The 16 T cell receptor beta chains presented below share a single source sample, sequenced in a study of brain T cells in children with intractable seizures. Some clones are missing from TCRdb's copy, which holds only in-frame ones; the method was immunoSEQ multiplex PCR. The sample yields 50,000 to 75,000 clones, approximately 94% seen once. The starting material was peripheral blood, obtained at surgery. These receptors came from a boy less than two years old with focal cortical dysplasia and intractable seizures.

This sequence joins TRBV3-1 (or the pseudogene TRBV3-2) and TRBJ2-2; D uncertain. Per germline, CDR1 LGHDT and CDR2 YNNKEL (reference sequence). Between the trimmed V and J ends, which lost 0 bases and 6 bases, there was a span of 8 bases. The CDR3 contains 14 residues. CDR3: CASSQENLAGELFF. The CDR3, as DNA: TGTGCCAGCAGCCAAGAAAATCTAGCCGGGGAGCTGTTTTTT.

This clone was seen a single time. The rearrangement uses TRBV10-1 and TRBJ2-5, with 7 positions matching TRBD1. Germline V gene data show CDR1 as WNHNN and CDR2 as SYGVQD (reference sequence). The CDR3 runs 13 residues. The J segment lost 2 bases and the V segment lost 6 bases, leaving 3 bases of the junction unmatched. CDR3 protein: CASRHRGQETQYF. CDR3 sequence (DNA): TGCGCCAGCAGGCACAGGGGTCAAGAGACCCAGTACTTC.

The chain couples TRBV3-1 (or the pseudogene TRBV3-2) to TRBJ2-7; the D is unclear. The CDR3 sequence is 15 residues long. The V gene lost 3 bases and the J gene lost 0 bases, with 12 bases spanning the gap. Per the germline V gene, CDR1 is LGHDT and CDR2 is YNNKEL (reference sequence). The CDR3 DNA follows: TGTGCCAGCAGCCATCATGCGGAACTCTCCTACGAGCAGTACTTC. This sequence encodes CASSHHAELSYEQYF.

This sequence joins TRBV19 and TRBJ2-1; D is possibly TRBD2 (5 bases). This CDR3 comprises 16 residues. Germline-derived CDR1 and CDR2 are LNHDA and SQIVND (reference sequence). Trimming took off 3 bases at V and 9 bases at J, with 21 bases between the two ends. CDR3 residues: CASSISLALPSGEQFF. For the CDR3, the DNA is TGTGCCAGTAGTATTTCGCTAGCATTGCCCTCAGGTGAGCAGTTCTTC. Complete variable domain (other parts from reference TRBV19 and TRBJ2-1): DGGITQSPKYLFRKEGQNVTLSCEQNLNHDAMYWYRQDPGQGLRLIYYSQIVNDFQKGDIAEGYSVSREKKESFPLTVTSAQKNPTAFYLCASSISLALPSGEQFFGPGTRLTVL.

This sequence joins TRBV5-4 and TRBJ2-3; 10 nucleotides agree with TRBD2. Looked up from germline, CDR1 is SGHNT and CDR2 is YYREEE (reference sequence). V trimming: 0 bases; J trimming: 2 bases; junction bases outside the gene matches: 6. This CDR3 is built from 17 residues. The CDR3 DNA sequence: TGTGCCAGCAGCTTGGACGTCAGCGGGAGGGTCACAGATACGCAGTATTTT. Translated: CASSLDVSGRVTDTQYF.

The V call is TRBV15, the J call TRBJ1-3, with 8 bases aligning to TRBD1. V shed 3 bases and J 8 bases; nucleotides not matched to a gene: 3. This CDR3 contains 13 residues. Per the germline V gene, CDR1 is LNHNV and CDR2 is YYDKDF (reference sequence). This chain's CDR3 is CATSRDRVDTIYF. The CDR3 nucleotides are TGTGCCACCAGCAGGGACAGGGTTGACACCATATATTTT.

This rearrangement joins TRBV18 to TRBJ2-7; TRBD1 might be the D (5 bases). Trimming shortened V by 1 base and J by 7 bases, and 8 bases separated the two germline ends. Per the germline V gene, CDR1 is KGHSH and CDR2 is LQKENI. There are 12 residues in the CDR3. CDR3 protein: CASSPQTGEQYF. As DNA, the CDR3 is TGTGCCAGCTCACCACAAACAGGAGAGCAGTACTTC.

This sequence joins TRBV4-1 and TRBJ2-7; tentatively, D is TRBD1 or TRBD2 (7 bases each). V lost 6 bases, J lost 3 bases, and 15 bases lay in between. This CDR3 comprises 14 residues. Germline V gene data show CDR1 as MGHRA and CDR2 as YSYEKL. The CDR3 here is CASRPAGQHYEQYF. The CDR3 nucleotides read TGCGCCAGCAGACCAGCGGGACAGCACTACGAGCAGTACTTC.

V is TRBV3-1 (or the pseudogene TRBV3-2) and J is TRBJ1-5, with 9 positions matching TRBD1. CDR1 and CDR2 (germline): LGHDT, YNNKEL (reference sequence). The CDR3 extends over 15 amino acids. V gave up 0 bases and J gave up 6 bases; unmatched junction bases: 3. The CDR3 region is CASSQEAGQGQPQHF. For the CDR3, the DNA is TGTGCCAGCAGCCAAGAAGCGGGACAGGGTCAGCCCCAGCATTTT.

The V gene is TRBV9, the J gene TRBJ2-1; 7 bases line up with TRBD2. The CDR3 has 15 amino acids. Germline-derived CDR1 and CDR2 are SGDLS and YYNGEE. The V and J ends lost 2 bases and 8 bases, in that order; junction bases with no gene match: 10. This CDR3 reads CASSVGGRAMHEQFF. In nucleotides, the CDR3 is TGTGCCAGCAGCGTTGGCGGGAGAGCGATGCATGAGCAGTTCTTC. Combining the CDR3 with reference TRBV9 and TRBJ2-1 gives the whole variable domain DSGVTQTPKHLITATGQRVTLRCSPRSGDLSVYWYQQSLDQGLQFLIQYYNGEERAKGNILERFSAQQFPDLHSELNLSSLELGDSALYFCASSVGGRAMHEQFFGPGTRLTVL.

The chain joins TRBV7-2 to TRBJ2-3; 13 bases line up with TRBD2. The CDR3 sequence is 17 residues long. The germline V gene encodes CDR1 SGHTA and CDR2 FQGNSA. Losses at the gene ends were 3 bases for V and 5 bases for J; bases not matched to a gene: 8. This CDR3 is CASSLRPRLAGGDTQYF. Written as DNA, the CDR3 is TGTGCCAGCAGCTTGAGACCCAGACTAGCGGGAGGAGATACGCAGTATTTT.

The gene calls are TRBV4-3 and TRBJ2-7, with a weak D call TRBD2 (5 bases). V was shortened by 0 bases and J by 2 bases, with 8 bases between the two germline ends. Germline CDR1 and CDR2: LGHNA and YSLEER. This CDR3 is built from 14 residues. This chain's CDR3 is CASSQDTRTYEQYF. The CDR3 DNA reads TGCGCCAGCAGCCAAGATACTAGAACCTACGAGCAGTACTTC.

This clone appeared a single time. In nucleotides, the CDR3 is TGCGCCAGCAGCCGTCCTGGTAGCGGGGGCAGGACAGATACGCAGTATTTT. Its protein is CASSRPGSGGRTDTQYF. J is TRBJ2-3 and V is TRBV4-1; 9 bases align to TRBD2. V gave up 4 bases and J gave up 3 bases; unmatched junction bases: 11. The CDR3 covers 17 residues. Per the germline V gene, CDR1 is MGHRA and CDR2 is YSYEKL.

The J gene is TRBJ2-1, the V gene TRBV7-3; D is perhaps TRBD1 (6 bases). The V gene's germline CDR1 is SGHTA and CDR2 FQGTGA. This CDR3 is 15 amino acids long. Trimming left V 4 bases short and J 0 bases short, with 10 bases between. The CDR3, as DNA: TGTGCCAGCAGCTCCACAGGGAGCTCCTACAATGAGCAGTTCTTC. Translating it yields CASSSTGSSYNEQFF.

J is TRBJ2-5 and V is TRBV7-2; 11 positions match TRBD2. Germline lookup yields CDR1 SGHTA and CDR2 FQGNSA. V was pared by 4 bases and J by 4 bases, with 5 bases of the junction left unmatched. CDR3 length: 15 residues. CDR3: CASSSLAGAAETQYF. The CDR3 DNA reads TGTGCCAGCAGCTCACTAGCGGGAGCGGCAGAGACCCAGTACTTC.

The rearrangement joins TRBV6-5 to TRBJ1-2; 8 bases fit TRBD1. CDR3 length: 14 residues. CDR1 and CDR2 from the germline V gene are MNHEY and SVGAGI. Germline trimming cut 4 bases from V and 6 bases from J; bases unmatched to any gene: 7. The CDR3 DNA follows: TGTGCCAGCAGTTCCCAACAGGGGGGGAATGGCTACACCTTC. Translation: CASSSQQGGNGYTF.